The rows below give T cell receptor beta chains drawn from one sample of a study of T cells in Graves' hyperthyroidism and ophthalmopathy. Using its own MiXCR run on the multiplex PCR reads, TCRdb lists one record per CDR3 protein. The table has about half a million distinct CDR3 sequences, around 22% seen once. The sequencing sample was made of blood. Every receptor here comes from a woman aged 25 to 45 with Graves' ophthalmopathy. CDR3s include the opening cysteine and the closing phenylalanine or tryptophan. D genes are given only for firm matches. Clone size is stated in some rows and not others, as once, few, many or a class when expanded.

d_call j_call v_call clone_size cdr3_nt cdr3_aa
NA TRBJ1-2 TRBV14 many TGTGCCAGCAGCCAAGAAGGTAACAGGGTCTCCTGTGGCTACACCTTC CASSQEGNRVSCGYTF
NA TRBJ1-2 TRBV5-1 once TGCGCCAGCAGCTCGGCCGCAACAGGGATTGGCTACACCTTC CASSSAATGIGYTF
NA TRBJ2-7 TRBV10-3 NA TGTGCCATCAGGGCCGGGGGTCCCTACGAGCAGTACTTC CAIRAGGPYEQYF
TRBD1 TRBJ1-2 TRBV14 many TGTGCCAGCAGCTCTACCCAGGGGGCAGTTGGCTACACCTTC CASSSTQGAVGYTF
TRBD2 TRBJ2-7 TRBV27 NA TGTGCCAGCAGTCCTGTGGGTAGCGGGAGGGCCTTCTTCGAGCAGTACTTC CASSPVGSGRAFFEQYF
NA TRBJ1-3 TRBV15 many TGTGCCACCAGCAGAGATAGGAACCGGGTCCTTACTAATTACTCTGGAAACACCATATATTTT CATSRDRNRVLTNYSGNTIYF
TRBD1 TRBJ1-5 TRBV19 many TGTGCCAGTAGTCGTCGGACAGGGCCGACTAATAGCAATCAGCCCCAGCATTTT CASSRRTGPTNSNQPQHF
NA TRBJ2-5 TRBV25-1 NA TGTGCCAGCAGTCCCCGGGGAGCGGGCCGGATCAAGGAGACCCAGTACTTC CASSPRGAGRIKETQYF
NA TRBJ2-5 TRBV4-1 many TGCGCCAGCAGCCAAGACAGCGAAGAGACCCAGTACTTC CASSQDSEETQYF
NA TRBJ2-2 TRBV20-1 many TGCAGTGCTAGATCGAGGGAAGACACCGGGGAGCTGTTTTTT CSARSREDTGELFF
TRBD1 TRBJ1-1 TRBV28 many TGTGCCAGCAGCAAGACAGGGGGCTTCACTGAAGCTTTCTTT CASSKTGGFTEAFF
TRBD1 TRBJ2-6 TRBV25-1 NA TGTGCCAGCAGTGCCCGACAGGGGGTTCGCGCTGGGGCCAACGTCCTGACTTTC CASSARQGVRAGANVLTF
NA TRBJ1-5 TRBV20-1 NA TGCAGTGCTAGAGATGGGATACAGCCCCAGCATTTT CSARDGIQPQHF
NA TRBJ2-5 TRBV7-3 NA TGTGCCAGCAGCTTATCCCCAGAAAAGCAAGAGACCCAGTACTTC CASSLSPEKQETQYF
TRBD1 TRBJ1-1 TRBV29-1 many TGCAGCGCTGGGGACAGTATTGAAGCTTTCTTT CSAGDSIEAFF
TRBD1 TRBJ2-7 TRBV2 many TGTGCCAGCAATCGGGACAGGGATGACGAGCAGTACTTC CASNRDRDDEQYF
TRBD1 TRBJ1-1 TRBV7-9 NA TGTGCCAGCAGCCGACGGGACAGGGGTTGGACTGAAGCTTTCTTT CASSRRDRGWTEAFF
TRBD2 TRBJ2-7 TRBV7-7 once TGTGCTTTTAGCGGGAGGGCAACCTACGAGCAGTACTTC CAFSGRATYEQYF
NA TRBJ2-5 TRBV11-2 NA TGTGCCAGCAGCTTAGTTCTAGTCCAAGAGACCCAGTACTTC CASSLVLVQETQYF
NA TRBJ1-5 TRBV19 many TGTGCCAGTATTGGAGGGGAGCGCCGCAATCAGCCCCAGCATTTT CASIGGERRNQPQHF
NA TRBJ2-7 TRBV7-8 many TGTGCCAGCAGCTTAGATCGCTGGGCACCTTACGAGCAGTACTTC CASSLDRWAPYEQYF
NA TRBJ1-5 TRBV19 many TGTGCCAGTAGTATAGGTTCCCAGCACAATCAGCCCCAGCATTTT CASSIGSQHNQPQHF
TRBD1 TRBJ1-2 TRBV20-1 many TGCAGTGCTAGCGGCCCAGGGGGCGAGACCTACACCTTC CSASGPGGETYTF
NA TRBJ2-2 TRBV29-1 NA TGCAGCGTCGCCGACTACGCGAACACCGGGGAGCTGTTTTTT CSVADYANTGELFF
NA TRBJ2-7 TRBV7-2 NA TGTGCCAGCAGCCGAACCTTACAGGGCTACGAGCAGTACTTC CASSRTLQGYEQYF
NA TRBJ1-2 TRBV2 many TGTGCCAGCAGTGACCCGGGATTGGACTATGGCTACACCTTC CASSDPGLDYGYTF
TRBD2 TRBJ2-4 TRBV2 few TGTGCCAGCAGTCGCGGGGGGACTTTATTCCTAACCAAAAACATTAAGTACTTC CASSRGGTLFLTKNIKYF
TRBD1 TRBJ1-5 TRBV6-2/TRBV6-3 few TGTGCCAGCAGTTTAATAGGGGGCGCGGGGCAGCCCCAGCATTTT CASSLIGGAGQPQHF
NA TRBJ2-7 TRBV6-1 NA TGTGCCAGCAGTGAAGCGGGACACACTTACTACGAGCAGTACTTC CASSEAGHTYYEQYF
NA TRBJ2-7 TRBV20-1 many TGCAGTGCGCTCTCCCCTCTCCCTGGCGAGCAGTACTTC CSALSPLPGEQYF
NA TRBJ1-1 TRBV29-1 many TGCAGCGCAGGGGAAAGCGGGGACACTGAAGCTTTCTTT CSAGESGDTEAFF
TRBD1 TRBJ1-2 TRBV18 many TGTGCCAGCTCACCGACAGGGGTGGACTATGGCTACACCTTC CASSPTGVDYGYTF
NA TRBJ2-7 TRBV6-2/TRBV6-3 many TGTGCCAGCAGTTACTTGGACCGCTACTACGAGCAGTACTTC CASSYLDRYYEQYF
NA TRBJ1-5 TRBV12-3/TRBV12-4 NA TGTGCCAGCAGTTGGGGGGGGGCTGATCAGCCCCAGCATTTT CASSWGGADQPQHF
NA TRBJ2-7 TRBV6-1 NA TGTGCCAGCAGTGATACCGCAGGGGAAAGCTCCTACGAGCAGTACTTC CASSDTAGESSYEQYF
TRBD2 TRBJ2-5 TRBV11-2 once TGTGCCAGCAGCTTTCTAGCGGGAAAGGGGGAGACCCAGTACTTC CASSFLAGKGETQYF
NA TRBJ1-1 TRBV12-3/TRBV12-4 NA TGTGCCAGCAGTTTAGCCGATATCGGCACTGAAGCTTTCTTT CASSLADIGTEAFF
NA TRBJ2-5 TRBV9 few TGTGCCAGCAGCGTAGAGGCTGCGAAGACCCAGTACTTC CASSVEAAKTQYF
NA TRBJ2-7 TRBV6-2/TRBV6-3 many TGTGCCAGCAGTTCAACGGGGCTAGTGGCCTACGAGCAGTACTTC CASSSTGLVAYEQYF
TRBD1 TRBJ1-2 TRBV4-1 many TGCGCCAGCAGTCGGCCGGGACAGAAAAAGTCTAACTATGGCTACACCTTC CASSRPGQKKSNYGYTF